This entry lists 18 T cell receptor beta chains sequenced from one sample in a study of spatial heterogeneity in lung cancer. TCRdb re-called the 5' RACE reads through MiXCR, storing one row per CDR3 protein. The sample lists approximately 40,000 distinct CDR3 sequences; 6.8% were seen once. Documented time point: sample taken at primary tumor resection. The material sequenced was PBMCs, taken at surgery. These receptors were collected from a female donor with early-stage non-small cell lung cancer.

This clonotype was seen repeatedly, ten times or more. CDR3: CASTPGGQGGTGELFF. In DNA form, the CDR3 reads TGTGCCAGCACCCCTGGGGGTCAGGGAGGTACCGGGGAGCTGTTTTTT. J is TRBJ2-2 and V is TRBV28; D perhaps matches TRBD2 (6 bases). This CDR3 spans 16 amino acids. The germline V gene encodes CDR1 MDHEN and CDR2 SYDVKM. V was cut by 7 bases and J by 5 bases, with 20 bases left in between.

The CDR3: CSARPPGGAQEKLFF. CDR3 sequence (DNA): TGCAGTGCTAGACCCCCTGGGGGGGCTCAGGAAAAACTGTTTTTT. This chain joins TRBV20-1 and TRBJ1-4; D might be TRBD1 (6 bases). CDR1 is DFQATT and CDR2 is SNEGSKA in the germline V gene (reference sequence). The CDR3 is 15 amino acids. The germline V and J ends were trimmed by 2 bases and 8 bases, with 18 bases remaining between them.

This clonotype was detected many times. The chain is built from TRBV28 and TRBJ1-1, with D unclear. Germline V gene sequence: CDR1 MDHEN, CDR2 SYDVKM. This CDR3 is 16 amino acids long. V was clipped by 10 bases and J by 1 base, with 22 bases between them. The DNA for the CDR3 is TGTGCCACCTGCCTCTTAGAGACCTCGCGGAACACTGAAGCTTTCTTT. Translated: CATCLLETSRNTEAFF. Combining the CDR3 with reference TRBV28 and TRBJ1-1 gives the whole variable domain DVKVTQSSRYLVKRTGEKVFLECVQDMDHENMFWYRQDPGLGLRLIYFSYDVKMKEKGDIPEGYSVSREKKERFSLILESASTNQTSMYLCATCLLETSRNTEAFFGQGTRLTVV.

This clonotype was detected ten times or more. CDR3 in DNA: TGTGCCAGCAGTTTATCGCCCCGTTTGACTGAAGCTTTCTTT. It codes for CASSLSPRLTEAFF. The V gene is TRBV27, the J gene TRBJ1-1; D ambiguous. The germline V gene encodes CDR1 MNHEY and CDR2 SMNVEV (reference sequence). Trimming took off 0 bases at V and 5 bases at J, with 10 bases between the two ends. The CDR3 is 14 amino acids.

The sample holds many counts of this clonotype. The chain's CDR3 is CSVLGQLDTQYF. CDR3 DNA: TGCAGCGTCCTAGGACAGTTGGATACGCAGTATTTT. J is TRBJ2-3 and V is TRBV29-1; possible D gene TRBD1, 6 bases. From germline, CDR1 is SQVTM and CDR2 ANQGSEA. V lost 6 bases and J lost 6, with 13 bases in between. This CDR3 spans 12 amino acids.

This clonotype was counted a few times. The V call is TRBV5-6, the J call TRBJ1-4, with 9 positions matching TRBD1. V trimming: 2 bases; J trimming: 3 bases; junction bases outside the gene matches: 11. The CDR3 runs to 18 residues. Germline V gene sequence: CDR1 SGHDT, CDR2 YYEEEE. The CDR3 sequence: CASSFFGQGITSNEKLFF. CDR3 bases: TGTGCCAGCAGCTTTTTCGGACAGGGGATTACGTCTAATGAAAAACTGTTTTTT.

Note on this clonotype: The junction departs from the called germline gene at one end, perhaps through a read error. CDR3 sequence reads: CASSESGTSAQKNF. DNA of the CDR3: TGTGCCAGCAGTGAATCCGGGACTAGCGCACAGAAGAACTTC. The chain combines TRBV25-1 with TRBJ2-5, with 10 positions matching TRBD2. Germline assignment: CDR1 MGHDK and CDR2 SYGVNS. The CDR3 has 14 amino acids.

The chain is built from TRBV7-3 and TRBJ2-3; 14 bases are a match to TRBD2. The CDR3 extends over 15 amino acids. CDR1 and CDR2 (germline): SGHTA, FQGTGA. V lost 6 bases, J lost 5 bases, and 4 bases stayed unmatched. The CDR3 protein is CASRTSGGAGDTQYF. The DNA of the CDR3 is TGTGCCAGCAGGACTAGCGGGGGGGCCGGAGATACGCAGTATTTT.

This clonotype has only a few counts. Its ends do not fully match the called genes, so a read error is possible. The genes are TRBV28 and TRBJ2-7, with a weak D call TRBD1 (6 bases). This CDR3 is 14 amino acids long. From germline, CDR1 is MDHEN and CDR2 SYDVKM. DNA for the CDR3: TGTGTCAGCAGTCTCGTCCAGACAGGAAATCTGTGGTACTTC. It specifies CVSSLVQTGNLWYF. The full variable domain, rest sourced from reference TRBV28 and TRBJ2-7, is DVKVTQSSRYLVKRTGEKVFLECVQDMDHENMFWYRQDPGLGLRLIYFSYDVKMKEKGDIPEGYSVSREKKERFSLILESASTNQTSMYLCVSSLVQTGNLWYFGPGTRLTVT.

Only a few counts were recorded for this clonotype. An end of the junction differs from the germline gene, which may be a read error. The chain links TRBV18 to TRBJ1-5; TRBD1 might be the D (5 bases). The CDR3 contains 14 residues. The germline gives CDR1 KGHSH, CDR2 LQKENI. The CDR3 DNA sequence: TGTGCCAGCTCCCCACAGGAAGGTAATCAGCCCCAGCATTTT. Amino acid sequence: CASSPQEGNQPQHF.

The rearrangement links TRBV4-1 to TRBJ1-6, with D perhaps TRBD1 (6 bases). In germline, CDR1 is MGHRA, CDR2 YSYEKL. V lost 4 bases and J 8 bases, leaving 15 bases between the germline ends. The CDR3 runs 15 residues. The CDR3 DNA sequence: TGCGCCAGCAGCCGCCAACAGGGTGAGGATTCACCCCTCCACTTT. Encoded protein: CASSRQQGEDSPLHF.

The rearrangement links TRBV27 to TRBJ1-1; D unresolved. CDR1 and CDR2 (germline): MNHEY, SMNVEV (reference sequence). The CDR3 covers 15 residues. The V and J ends lost 0 bases and 5 bases respectively, with 13 bases between them. The CDR3 here is CASSLSSGLTTEAFF. The CDR3 DNA follows: TGTGCCAGCAGTTTATCGTCCGGCCTAACAACTGAAGCTTTCTTT.

With respect to this clonotype: Possible read error: a much larger clone is one base away. This chain connects TRBV2 to TRBJ2-7; possible D gene TRBD1, 5 bases. Germline assignment: CDR1 SNHLY and CDR2 FYNNEI. The V end was cut by 0 bases, the J end by 3 bases, with 15 bases between. The CDR3 has 16 residues. DNA of the CDR3: TGTGCCAGCAGTGAAGCGGCTACTGTACAGGACTACGAGCAGTACTTC. This translates into CASSEAATVQDYEQYF. Variable domain in full (rest from reference TRBV2 and TRBJ2-7): EPEVTQTPSHQVTQMGQEVILRCVPISNHLYFYWYRQILGQKVEFLVSFYNNEISEKSEIFDDQFSVERPDGSNFTLKIRSTKLEDSAMYFCASSEAATVQDYEQYFGPGTRLTVT.

There are a few counts of this clonotype. The chain is built from TRBV5-1 and TRBJ1-2; 9 bases line up with TRBD1. Germline values: CDR1 SGHRS, CDR2 YFSETQ. The CDR3 runs to 15 residues. V shed 1 base and J 6 bases; nucleotides not matched to a gene: 7. This chain's CDR3 is CASSLLPGQGDGYTF. CDR3 DNA: TGCGCCAGCAGCTTGCTTCCGGGACAGGGCGATGGCTACACCTTC.

In this sample, this clonotype turned up many times. The genes are TRBV11-2 and TRBJ2-3, with TRBD2 matching 14 bases. Per germline, CDR1 SGHAT and CDR2 FQNNGV. V gave up 5 bases and J gave up 2 bases; unmatched junction bases: 6. CDR3 length: 17 amino acids. This CDR3 is CASSRGLAGGPTDTQYF. The CDR3 coding sequence is TGTGCCAGCAGCCGAGGACTAGCGGGGGGCCCCACAGATACGCAGTATTTT.

Here the CDR3 DNA reads TGTGCCAGCAGCCTAGTAGGACAAGAGACCCAGTACTTC. Encoded protein: CASSLVGQETQYF. The chain is built from TRBV5-5 and TRBJ2-5; D is undetermined. V was trimmed by 4 bases and J by 2 bases, leaving 9 bases between them. This CDR3 is 13 amino acids long. Germline CDR1 and CDR2: SGHKS and YYEKEE (reference sequence).

In this sample, this clonotype turned up a few times. The CDR3 DNA follows: TGCAGTGCTTACGATTACAGGGGGCTTGCCAAAAACATTCAGTACTTC. Encoded protein: CSAYDYRGLAKNIQYF. This chain connects TRBV20-1 to TRBJ2-4; 9 nucleotides agree with TRBD1. J gave up 1 base and V 5 bases, and 9 bases lay outside the gene matches. The CDR3 contains 16 residues. CDR1 is DFQATT and CDR2 is SNEGSKA in the germline V gene (reference sequence).

In this sample, this clonotype turned up many times. The chain is built from TRBV10-2 and TRBJ1-5; TRBD1 might be the D (5 bases). Trimming took off 0 bases at V and 3 bases at J, with 15 bases between the two ends. The germline gives CDR1 WSHSY, CDR2 SAAADI. The CDR3 runs 17 residues. The CDR3 bases are TGCGCCAGCAGTGAGTCGCCCTATCGACAGCCCAATCAGCCCCAGCATTTT. Encoded protein: CASSESPYRQPNQPQHF.